This T cell receptor (beta chain) came from a study of T cells in Graves' hyperthyroidism and ophthalmopathy. Findings and caveats of the study: The majority of expanded thyroid clonotypes above 0.001 also appeared in blood.

With regard to this clonotype: What it binds is not known.

The source material, RNA transcripts, was used to amplify TCR beta CDR3 regions. With the HTBI primer set, the TCR CDR3 went through a first round of RT-PCR. TCRdb re-derived calls from the multiplex PCR reads in MiXCR, one entry per CDR3 protein. The repertoire includes roughly 290,000 distinct CDR3 sequences, roughly an eighth of them detected once, and 6.5% to 10% sits in the top ten. The diagnoses drew upon clinical symptoms, serum thyroxine and TRAb, thyroid ultrasound and orbital computed tomography. This CDR3 comprises 16 residues. Germline loops: CDR1 MGHRA, CDR2 YSYEKL. The ends were cut back, 4 bases at V and 1 base at J, with 16 bases in the middle.

Sequenced input: blood. This TCR came from a woman in her forties with Graves' hyperthyroidism. The V and J genes are TRBV4-1 and TRBJ1-1, with D possibly being TRBD1 (6 bases). The CDR3 DNA is TGCGCCAGCAGCCGGCCCACCGGGGGCAAGAACACTGAAGCTTTCTTT. Translating it yields CASSRPTGGKNTEAFF.